The 14 T cell receptor beta chains listed next were all sequenced from one sample in a study of regulatory dendritic cells for organ transplantation (TCRdb year 2017). Sorted T cell subsets were CFSE-labeled and co-cultured for under 6 days with allogeneic regulatory or mature dendritic cells at a 1:10 DC:T ratio. No cognate antigen is known for these TCRs. The library was produced with the immunoSEQ multiplex PCR assay. TCRdb holds this immuneACCESS table with in-frame rearrangements only. Some clones are missing; in checked studies, unresolved V genes explain under half, and the rest has no known cause. In this sample the table shows 18,000 or so clones, approximately 80% of which occur a single time. The ten largest clonotypes hold approximately 3.3% of the sample. Sequenced input: memory CD4+ T cells from blood cultured with regulatory dendritic cells. The sample's cell subset or site label, in plain terms: CD45RO+ memory T cells. The receptor source for this set is a human donor in good health.

This clone appeared a single time. This chain links TRBV19 with TRBJ2-2, with D possibly being TRBD2 (6 bases). The CDR3 sequence is 17 residues long. The V gene's germline CDR1 is LNHDA and CDR2 SQIVND (reference sequence). Trimming took off 7 bases at V and 2 bases at J, with 20 bases between the two ends. This CDR3 reads CASNINWGVVNTGELFF. CDR3 bases: TGTGCCAGTAATATTAATTGGGGGGTAGTAAACACCGGGGAGCTGTTTTTT.

The chain has TRBV5-4 and TRBJ1-6; D possibly corresponds to TRBD1 (5 bases). This CDR3 is 15 amino acids long. V was cut by 4 bases and J by 7 bases, with 15 bases left in between. Germline loops: CDR1 SGHNT, CDR2 YYREEE (reference sequence). CDR3 DNA sequence: TGTGCCAGCAGCCGGCAGGGTTTTCAAAATTCACCCCTCCACTTT. This translates into CASSRQGFQNSPLHF.

The V call is TRBV5-1, the J call TRBJ1-2; D not resolved. The CDR3 extends over 18 amino acids. V was pared by 2 bases and J by 0 bases, with 20 bases between. Germline CDR1 is SGHRS and CDR2 is YFSETQ. The CDR3 DNA reads TGCGCCAGCAGCTTAAGGGCAGCAACAAATTTGGCTAACTATGGCTACACCTTC. This encodes CASSLRAATNLANYGYTF.

The chain is built from TRBV4-2 and TRBJ2-1; TRBD2 agrees at 11 bases. The V gene end was trimmed by 5 bases and the J gene end by 0 bases; junction bases not matched to a gene: 3. Germline-derived CDR1 and CDR2 are LGHNA and YNFKEQ. The CDR3 is made up of 16 amino acids. For the CDR3, the DNA is TGTGCCAGCAGCGATACTAGCGGGGGCTCCTACAATGAGCAGTTCTTC. This codes for CASSDTSGGSYNEQFF.

This clone was picked up a small number of times. The CDR3 reads CATSRDRRNSNYGYTF. The CDR3 DNA reads TGTGCCACCAGCAGAGATAGAAGGAACAGCAACTATGGCTACACCTTC. The gene calls are TRBV15 and TRBJ1-2; no clear D gene. The germline V and J ends were trimmed by 0 bases and 2 bases, with 13 bases remaining between them. From germline, CDR1 is LNHNV and CDR2 YYDKDF (reference sequence). The length of the CDR3 is 16 residues.

The gene calls are TRBV7-2 and TRBJ2-4; TRBD1 agrees at 7 bases. This CDR3 has 15 residues. Trimming cost V 3 bases and J 1 base; bases outside gene matches: 3. The germline V gene has CDR1 SGHTA and CDR2 FQGNSA. CDR3 loop: CASSFQQGAKNIQYF. CDR3 DNA sequence: TGTGCCAGCAGCTTTCAACAGGGGGCCAAAAACATTCAGTACTTC.

The rearrangement joins TRBV7-3 to TRBJ2-7; D not certain. Looked up from germline, CDR1 is SGHTA and CDR2 is FQGTGA. The CDR3 totals 15 residues. Trimming shortened V by 3 bases and J by 3 bases, and 15 bases separated the two germline ends. The CDR3: CASSLVGGQDYEQYF. Written as DNA, the CDR3 is TGTGCCAGCAGCTTGGTCGGCGGTCAAGACTACGAGCAGTACTTC.

CDR3 nucleotides: TGTGCCAGCAGTCTACAGGGAACTGGGGCCAACGTCCTGACTTTC. As protein: CASSLQGTGANVLTF. The gene calls are TRBV2 and TRBJ2-6; possibly TRBD1 for D (6 bases). Trimming left V 5 bases short and J 2 bases short, with 10 bases between. This CDR3 region has 15 residues. CDR1 SNHLY and CDR2 FYNNEI come from the germline V gene.

The chain is built from TRBV29-1 and TRBJ1-2, with 11 nucleotides matching TRBD1. The CDR3 totals 13 residues. Germline V gene data show CDR1 as SQVTM and CDR2 as ANQGSEA. V dropped 6 bases and J dropped 2; count of bases not matched to a gene: 2. CDR3: CSVGQGANYGYTF. CDR3 nucleotide sequence: TGCAGCGTAGGACAGGGGGCAAACTATGGCTACACCTTC. The full variable domain, in which reference TRBV29-1 and TRBJ1-2 provide the parts outside the CDR3, is SAVISQKPSRDICQRGTSLTIQCQVDSQVTMMFWYRQQPGQSLTLIATANQGSEATYESGFVIDKFPISRPNLTFSTLTVSNMSPEDSSIYLCSVGQGANYGYTFGSGTRLTVV.

The J gene is TRBJ2-1, the V gene TRBV7-3; 8 bases are shared with TRBD2. Germline CDR1 is SGHTA and CDR2 is FQGTGA. V lost 2 bases and J lost 4; bases outside the gene matches: 7. This CDR3 has 16 residues. CDR3 protein: CASSLGSGGSYNEQFF. The CDR3, as DNA: TGTGCCAGCAGCTTAGGGAGCGGGGGCTCGTACAATGAGCAGTTCTTC.

The rearrangement uses TRBV4-1 and TRBJ1-2; maybe TRBD1 (6 bases). The CDR3 is 14 residues long. Germline loops: CDR1 MGHRA, CDR2 YSYEKL. V was pared by 5 bases and J by 8 bases, with 18 bases between. CDR3: CASSRVQGLDGYTF. CDR3 nucleotides: TGCGCCAGCAGCAGGGTACAGGGCTTAGACGGCTACACCTTC.

The chain links TRBV25-1 to TRBJ2-7, with D perhaps matching TRBD1 or TRBD2 (5 bases each). Germline V CDR1 and CDR2: MGHDK, SYGVNS. Trimming stripped 5 bases from V and 0 bases from J, with 11 bases between. CDR3 size: 14 residues. CDR3 nucleotide sequence: TGTGCCAGCAGTTTGGGGGATCGCTCCTACGAGCAGTACTTC. It is translated as CASSLGDRSYEQYF.

V gene TRBV5-4 combines with J gene TRBJ2-7, with D possibly being TRBD1 or TRBD2 (6 bases each). CDR3 length: 14 residues. The V gene lost 2 bases and the J gene lost 6 bases, with 15 bases spanning the gap. CDR1 SGHNT and CDR2 YYREEE come from the germline V gene (reference sequence). For the CDR3, the DNA is TGTGCCAGCAGCTTCTCAGGGGCGCGGGGCGAGCAGTACTTC. This codes for CASSFSGARGEQYF.

The rearrangement links TRBV19 to TRBJ1-5, with TRBD1 matching over 7 bases. With 4 bases clipped from V and 1 base from J, the junction kept 4 bases outside the gene matches. Looked up from germline, CDR1 is LNHDA and CDR2 is SQIVND (reference sequence). CDR3 size: 15 residues. In DNA, the CDR3 is TGTGCCAGTAGTAGCAAGGGACAGAGCAATCAGCCCCAGCATTTT. It codes for CASSSKGQSNQPQHF.